A selection of T cell receptor beta chains follows, all from one sample in a study of T cell responses to AZD1222 COVID-19 vaccine. Data came from immunoSEQ multiplex PCR; TCRdb stores just in-frame clones and leaves some out. The sample lists about 76,000 clones; nearly 90% were seen once. The sequences come from peripheral blood, collected on day 0 of AZD1222 vaccination. The receptors originated from an adult in good health. CDR3s include the opening cysteine and the closing phenylalanine or tryptophan. D genes are given only for firm matches. The size entry is marked missing in some rows and otherwise reads once, few, many or a size class.

cdr3_aa,cdr3_nt,d_call,clone_size,j_call,v_call
CASSLAAGANGNTIYF,TGCGCCAGCAGCTTGGCGGCGGGAGCCAACGGAAACACCATATATTTT,-,-,TRBJ1-3,TRBV5-1
CASSQVLAAPGEQYF,TGTGCCAGCAGCCAAGTACTAGCGGCACCTGGCGAGCAGTACTTC,TRBD2,-,TRBJ2-7,TRBV3-1/TRBV3-2
CSARASTWQFF,TGCAGTGCTAGAGCTAGCACGTGGCAGTTCTTC,-,few,TRBJ2-1,TRBV20-1
CASSLQGAQEKLFF,TGTGCCAGCAGTCTACAGGGGGCGCAAGAAAAACTGTTTTTT,TRBD1,-,TRBJ1-4,TRBV7-9
CASTQWRQGHTEAFF,TGTGCCAGCACCCAGTGGAGACAGGGACACACTGAAGCTTTCTTT,TRBD1,-,TRBJ1-1,TRBV6-5
CASSPRGTSIYEQYF,TGTGCCAGCAGCCCAAGGGGGACTAGCATCTACGAGCAGTACTTC,TRBD2,-,TRBJ2-7,TRBV3-1/TRBV3-2
CASTNHPRDYSGNTIYF,TGCGCCAGCACCAACCACCCTCGGGACTACTCTGGAAACACCATATATTTT,-,-,TRBJ1-3,TRBV23-1
CASSKAGGLQRTQYF,TGTGCCAGCAGCAAAGCAGGTGGCCTCCAGCGGACCCAGTACTTC,-,-,TRBJ2-5,TRBV21-1
CASRKGAAADTQYF,TGTGCCAGCAGGAAGGGGGCGGCCGCAGATACGCAGTATTTT,TRBD1,-,TRBJ2-3,TRBV6-5
CAISPTGTSSYNSPLHF,TGTGCCATCAGCCCGACAGGGACCAGCTCCTATAATTCACCCCTCCACTTT,TRBD1,-,TRBJ1-6,TRBV10-3
CASNEVFSTDTQYF,TGTGCCAGCAATGAGGTATTCAGCACAGATACGCAGTATTTT,-,-,TRBJ2-3,TRBV9
CASSPPTSFSSSTGELFF,TGTGCCAGCAGCCCGCCGACTAGCTTCAGTAGTAGCACCGGGGAGCTGTTTTTT,TRBD2,-,TRBJ2-2,TRBV16
CASSIEGRGYTF,TGTGCCAGTAGTATTGAAGGTCGGGGCTACACCTTC,-,-,TRBJ1-2,TRBV19
CASTRDRITQYF,TGTGCCAGTACCCGGGACAGGATAACCCAGTACTTC,TRBD1,once,TRBJ2-5,TRBV19
CASSLIGNAGGGYTF,TGTGCCAGCAGCTTAATCGGGAATGCGGGCGGTGGCTACACCTTC,-,-,TRBJ1-2,TRBV7-3
CASSFSQGLYGYTF,TGTGCCAGCAGCTTCTCCCAGGGGCTGTATGGCTACACCTTC,-,-,TRBJ1-2,TRBV5-6
CASSQGSVRGTQYF,TGTGCCAGCAGCCAAGGAAGTGTCCGGGGGACCCAGTACTTC,-,-,TRBJ2-5,TRBV14
CATSTRTGSEAFF,TGTGCCACCAGCACACGGACAGGGTCTGAAGCTTTCTTT,TRBD1,-,TRBJ1-1,TRBV15
CASSLIRSSSPDTQYF,TGTGCCAGCAGCTTAATAAGGTCTTCCAGCCCCGATACGCAGTATTTT,-,-,TRBJ2-3,TRBV7-2
CASSPGTQHTQYF,TGTGCCAGCAGCCCAGGTACCCAGCATACGCAGTATTTT,-,once,TRBJ2-3,TRBV11-3
CASSVGGRSNSPLHF,TGTGCCAGCAGCGTAGGCGGACGGTCCAATTCACCCCTCCACTTT,-,-,TRBJ1-6,TRBV9
CASRERGGGDYGYTF,TGTGCCAGTAGAGAAAGAGGAGGAGGGGACTATGGCTACACCTTC,-,-,TRBJ1-2,TRBV19
CASSQAGQGDNQPQHF,TGTGCCAGCAGCCAAGCCGGACAGGGGGACAATCAGCCCCAGCATTTT,TRBD1,-,TRBJ1-5,TRBV11-2
CASSPGQGYEQYF,TGTGCCAGCAGTCCAGGACAGGGCTACGAGCAGTACTTC,TRBD1,-,TRBJ2-7,TRBV28
CASSPNSGAGETQYF,TGTGCCAGCAGCCCTAACAGCGGAGCGGGGGAGACCCAGTACTTC,TRBD2,-,TRBJ2-5,TRBV3-1/TRBV3-2
CASSPRQRAGYGYTF,TGTGCCAGCAGCCCCCGACAGAGAGCCGGCTATGGCTACACCTTC,-,once,TRBJ1-2,TRBV5-4
CASSTIDQFSTQYF,TGTGCCAGCAGTACCATAGACCAGTTCAGTACGCAGTATTTT,-,-,TRBJ2-3,TRBV2
CASSPGGRGYQETQYF,TGTGCCAGCAGCCCAGGGGGGCGAGGTTACCAAGAGACCCAGTACTTC,-,-,TRBJ2-5,TRBV11-3
CASSYGGRAYEQYF,TGTGCCAGCAGCTACGGGGGCAGAGCCTACGAGCAGTACTTC,-,-,TRBJ2-7,TRBV6-5
CASSAQLVNQPQHF,TGTGCCAGCAGCGCACAGCTAGTCAATCAGCCCCAGCATTTT,-,-,TRBJ1-5,TRBV7-8
CASSLNQITNNEQFF,TGTGCCAGCAGCTTGAATCAGATAACAAACAATGAGCAGTTCTTC,-,-,TRBJ2-1,TRBV5-4
CASSGQTYEQYF,TGTGCCAGCAGCGGGCAGACCTACGAGCAGTACTTC,-,-,TRBJ2-7,TRBV28
CASGTGRSYNEQFF,TGTGCCAGCGGGACAGGTCGCTCCTACAATGAGCAGTTCTTC,TRBD1,-,TRBJ2-1,TRBV27
CASSFRSGSVQETQYF,TGTGCCAGCAGCTTTAGGTCAGGGTCGGTCCAAGAGACCCAGTACTTC,-,-,TRBJ2-5,TRBV5-6
CASSGLAGNTGELFF,TGTGCCAGTAGTGGACTAGCGGGGAACACCGGGGAGCTGTTTTTT,TRBD2,-,TRBJ2-2,TRBV19
CAITNGAASSYNEQFF,TGTGCCATCACGAACGGAGCGGCGAGCTCCTACAATGAGCAGTTCTTC,-,-,TRBJ2-1,TRBV10-3
CASSLSKGQPTLKLSVLGLPEAFF,TGTGCCAGCAGTTTATCCAAAGGACAGCCAACACTGAAGCTTTCGGTGCTCGGGCTCCCTGAAGCTTTCTTT,-,-,TRBJ1-1,TRBV27
CASSLTSGQGAGRNQPQHF,TGTGCCAGCTCATTAACCTCCGGACAGGGGGCTGGTCGCAATCAGCCCCAGCATTTT,TRBD1,once,TRBJ1-5,TRBV18
CASSQKGGAGPPNTDTQYF,TGTGCCAGCAGCCAGAAGGGTGGTGCGGGTCCGCCTAACACAGATACGCAGTATTTT,-,-,TRBJ2-3,TRBV7-8
CASSYSGTGARPLHF,TGTGCCAGCAGTTACTCGGGGACAGGGGCACGACCCCTCCACTTT,TRBD1,-,TRBJ1-6,TRBV6-5
CASRGTGTGKHGYTF,TGTGCCAGCAGAGGGACCGGGACAGGGAAACATGGCTACACCTTC,TRBD1,-,TRBJ1-2,TRBV2
CASSHAGSSGDGELFF,TGTGCCAGCAGTCATGCGGGGAGCAGCGGTGACGGGGAGCTGTTTTTT,-,-,TRBJ2-2,TRBV28
CASRSGYEQFF,TGTGCCAGCAGAAGCGGTTATGAGCAGTTCTTC,-,-,TRBJ2-1,TRBV28
CASSLSIGIDTEAFF,TGCGCCAGCAGCCTCTCTATAGGGATAGACACTGAAGCTTTCTTT,-,-,TRBJ1-1,TRBV5-1
CASSSRGGGIPSYGYTF,TGTGCCAGCAGCTCCCGGGGAGGAGGGATACCCTCTTATGGCTACACCTTC,-,-,TRBJ1-2,TRBV27
CASSYWGQGAAGELFF,TGTGCCAGCAGTTACTGGGGACAGGGGGCCGCCGGGGAGCTGTTTTTT,TRBD1,-,TRBJ2-2,TRBV6-5